The clone carrying this TCR beta chain was counted only a few times. Its matching antigen is unknown. From germline, CDR1 is LNHDA and CDR2 SQIVND (reference sequence). The V end was cut by 5 bases, the J end by 2 bases, with 8 bases between. The CDR3 runs 13 residues. TCRdb redid the calling of the reads with MiXCR, one entry per CDR3 protein. Among roughly 500,000 distinct CDR3 sequences, approximately 15% were seen once, and the ten largest hold 20% to 30%. This sample is drawn from a study of T cell repertoires in cytomegalovirus infection. General observations from the study: Cumulative frequency (of public TCR beta family members) identified carriers of CMV plus the relevant HLA.

The clonotype comes from a human donor in good health (CMV status not recorded). Some clones in this sample may be carry-over from other donors' samples. The rearrangement joins TRBV19 to TRBJ2-3; TRBD2 is a possible D gene (5 bases). Sequencing was performed on CD8+ T cells from PBMCs. CDR3: CASSGENTDTQYF. In DNA form, the CDR3 reads TGTGCCAGTAGTGGGGAGAACACAGATACGCAGTATTTT.